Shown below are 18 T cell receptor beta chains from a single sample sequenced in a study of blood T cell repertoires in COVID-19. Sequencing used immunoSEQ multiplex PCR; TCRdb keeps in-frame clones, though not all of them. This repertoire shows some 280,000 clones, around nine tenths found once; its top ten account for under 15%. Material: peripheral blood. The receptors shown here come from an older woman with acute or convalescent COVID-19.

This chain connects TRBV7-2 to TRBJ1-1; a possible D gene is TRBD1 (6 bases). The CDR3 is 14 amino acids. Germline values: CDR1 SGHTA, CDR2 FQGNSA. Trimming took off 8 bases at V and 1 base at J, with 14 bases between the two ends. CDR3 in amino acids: CASRLTGRNTEAFF. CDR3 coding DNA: TGTGCCAGCCGTTTAACAGGGAGGAACACTGAAGCTTTCTTT.

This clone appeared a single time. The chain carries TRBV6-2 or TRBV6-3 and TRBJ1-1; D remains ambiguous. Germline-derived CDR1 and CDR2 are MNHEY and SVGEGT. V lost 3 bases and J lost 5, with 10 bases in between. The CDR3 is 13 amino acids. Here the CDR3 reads CASSYTQRTEAFF. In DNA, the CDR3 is TGTGCCAGCAGTTATACGCAGCGGACTGAAGCTTTCTTT.

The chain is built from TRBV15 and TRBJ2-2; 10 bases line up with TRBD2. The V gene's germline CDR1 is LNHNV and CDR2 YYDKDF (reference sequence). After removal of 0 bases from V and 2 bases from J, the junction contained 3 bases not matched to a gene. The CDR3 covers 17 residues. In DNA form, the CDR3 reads TGTGCCACCAGCAGAGATTGGACTAGCGGTAACACCGGGGAGCTGTTTTTT. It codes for CATSRDWTSGNTGELFF.

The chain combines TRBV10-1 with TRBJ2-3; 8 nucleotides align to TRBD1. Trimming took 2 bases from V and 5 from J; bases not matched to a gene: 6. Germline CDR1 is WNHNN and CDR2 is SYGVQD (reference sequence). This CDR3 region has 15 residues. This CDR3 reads CASSEMTGVGDTQYF. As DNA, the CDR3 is TGCGCCAGCAGTGAGATGACAGGGGTAGGAGATACGCAGTATTTT.

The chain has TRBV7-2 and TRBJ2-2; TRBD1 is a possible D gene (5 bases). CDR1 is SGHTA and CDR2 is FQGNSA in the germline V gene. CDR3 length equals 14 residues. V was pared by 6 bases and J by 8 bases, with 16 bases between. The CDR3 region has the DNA TGTGCCAGCAGTCCTTCCGCCCCAGGGGGGGAGCTGTTTTTT. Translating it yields CASSPSAPGGELFF.

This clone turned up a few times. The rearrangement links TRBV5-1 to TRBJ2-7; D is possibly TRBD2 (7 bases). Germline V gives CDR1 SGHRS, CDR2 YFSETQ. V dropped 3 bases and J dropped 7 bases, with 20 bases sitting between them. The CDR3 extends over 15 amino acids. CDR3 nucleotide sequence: TGCGCCAGCAGCTGGACTAGGGGGGGCTTGGTGGAGCAGTACTTC. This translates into CASSWTRGGLVEQYF.

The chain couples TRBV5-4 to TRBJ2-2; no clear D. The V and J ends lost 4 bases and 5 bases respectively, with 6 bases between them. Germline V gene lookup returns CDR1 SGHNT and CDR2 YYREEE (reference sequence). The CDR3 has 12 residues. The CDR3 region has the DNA TGTGCCAGCAGCCCCCCTACCGGGGAGCTGTTTTTT. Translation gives CASSPPTGELFF.

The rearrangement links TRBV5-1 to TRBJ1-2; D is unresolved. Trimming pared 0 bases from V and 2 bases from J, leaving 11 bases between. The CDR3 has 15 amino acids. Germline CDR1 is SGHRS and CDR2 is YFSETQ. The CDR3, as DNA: TGCGCCAGCAGCTTGGGCCCGGGGATAAACTATGGCTACACCTTC. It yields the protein CASSLGPGINYGYTF.

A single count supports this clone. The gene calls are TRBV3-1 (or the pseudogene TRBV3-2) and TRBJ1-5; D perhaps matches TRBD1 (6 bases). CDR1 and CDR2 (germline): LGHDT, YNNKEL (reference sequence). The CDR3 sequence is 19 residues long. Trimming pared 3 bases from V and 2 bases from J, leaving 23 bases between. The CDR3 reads CASSHPGQQTRVGNQPQHF. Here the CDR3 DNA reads TGTGCCAGCAGCCACCCGGGACAACAAACGAGGGTGGGCAATCAGCCCCAGCATTTT.

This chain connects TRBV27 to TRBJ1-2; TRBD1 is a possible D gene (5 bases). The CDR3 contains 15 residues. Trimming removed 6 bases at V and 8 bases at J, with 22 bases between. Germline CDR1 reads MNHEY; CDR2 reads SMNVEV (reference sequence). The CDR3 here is CASSPGTGLRGGYTF. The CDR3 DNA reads TGTGCCAGCAGCCCCGGGACGGGCCTTCGGGGGGGCTACACCTTC.

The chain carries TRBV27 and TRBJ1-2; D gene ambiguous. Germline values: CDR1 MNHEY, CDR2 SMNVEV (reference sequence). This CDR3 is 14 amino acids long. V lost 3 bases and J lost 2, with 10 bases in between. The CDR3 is CASSFGNSNYGYTF. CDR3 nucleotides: TGTGCCAGCAGTTTCGGCAACAGCAACTATGGCTACACCTTC.

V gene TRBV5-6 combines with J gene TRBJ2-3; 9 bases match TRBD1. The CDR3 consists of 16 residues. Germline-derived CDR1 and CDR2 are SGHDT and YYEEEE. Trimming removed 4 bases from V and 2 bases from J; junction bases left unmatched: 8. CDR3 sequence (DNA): TGTGCCAGCAGCGGCCGGGACAGGGAATACACAGATACGCAGTATTTT. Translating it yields CASSGRDREYTDTQYF.

In nucleotides, the CDR3 is TGTGCCAGCAGGTTCAGGCTACACACAGATACGCAGTATTTT. Translating gives CASRFRLHTDTQYF. The V call is TRBV13, the J call TRBJ2-3; D is uncertain. Germline CDR1 reads PRHDT; CDR2 reads FYEKMQ (reference sequence). This CDR3 spans 14 amino acids. Trimming cost V 6 bases and J 2 bases, with 12 bases left between them. Full variable domain (missing parts from reference TRBV13 and TRBJ2-3): AAGVIQSPRHLIKEKRETATLKCYPIPRHDTVYWYQQGPGQDPQFLISFYEKMQSDKGSIPDRFSAQQFSDYHSELNMSSLELGDSALYFCASRFRLHTDTQYFGPGTRLTVL.

The CDR3 DNA follows: TGTGCCAGCAGCGGCGGGACAGACCTTAGCAATCAGCCCCAGCATTTT. It specifies CASSGGTDLSNQPQHF. This rearrangement joins TRBV5-8 to TRBJ1-5; 7 bases match TRBD1. The CDR3 spans 16 residues. Trimming cost V 4 bases and J 0 bases; bases outside gene matches: 7. The germline gives CDR1 SGHTS, CDR2 YDEGEE.

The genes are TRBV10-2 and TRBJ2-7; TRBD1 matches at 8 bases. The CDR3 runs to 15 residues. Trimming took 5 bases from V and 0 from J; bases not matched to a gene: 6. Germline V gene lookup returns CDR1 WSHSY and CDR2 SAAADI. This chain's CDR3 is CASSPLQGVSYEQYF. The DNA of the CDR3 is TGCGCCAGCAGTCCCTTACAGGGGGTCTCCTACGAGCAGTACTTC.

DNA of the CDR3: TGCGCCAGCAGCTTCGAGTGGGCGGGCACCGGGGAGCTGTTTTTT. As protein: CASSFEWAGTGELFF. The chain couples TRBV5-1 to TRBJ2-2, with D perhaps TRBD2 (5 bases). This CDR3 has 15 residues. The germline V and J ends were trimmed by 2 bases and 4 bases, with 12 bases remaining between them. The V gene's germline CDR1 is SGHRS and CDR2 YFSETQ.

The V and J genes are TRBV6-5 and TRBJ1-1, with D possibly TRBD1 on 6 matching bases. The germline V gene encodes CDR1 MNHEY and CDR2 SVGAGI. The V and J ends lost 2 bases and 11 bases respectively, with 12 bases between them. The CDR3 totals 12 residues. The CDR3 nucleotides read TGTGCCAGCAGTTACCGCCAGGGGATGGCTTTCTTT. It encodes CASSYRQGMAFF.

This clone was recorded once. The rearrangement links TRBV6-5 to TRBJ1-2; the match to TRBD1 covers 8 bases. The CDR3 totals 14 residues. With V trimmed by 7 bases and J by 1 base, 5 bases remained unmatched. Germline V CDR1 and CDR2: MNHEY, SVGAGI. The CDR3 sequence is CASNRDRLNYGYTF. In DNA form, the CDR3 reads TGTGCCAGCAATAGGGACAGGCTTAACTATGGCTACACCTTC.